The 4 T cell receptor beta chains presented below share a single source sample, sequenced in a study of blood T cells in healthy people across ages. Together with a sample-barcoded 5' primer, a J-beta primer mix was included in a second PCR lasting about 7 to 11 cycles. TCRdb re-called the 5' RACE reads with MiXCR, one entry per CDR3 protein. The sample includes around 620,000 distinct CDR3 sequences, 27% of them seen just once. Sequencing was performed on blood. The receptors originated from a woman in her sixties or seventies in good health.

J is TRBJ1-1 and V is TRBV5-1; D gene uncertain. CDR1 and CDR2 from the germline V gene are SGHRS and YFSETQ. The CDR3 consists of 14 residues. V dropped 6 bases and J dropped 1 base, with 13 bases sitting between them. The CDR3 protein is CASTATAPNTEAFF. The DNA for the CDR3 is TGCGCCAGCACCGCTACAGCCCCGAACACTGAAGCTTTCTTT. The whole variable domain, filled in from reference TRBV5-1 and TRBJ1-1, reads KAGVTQTPRYLIKTRGQQVTLSCSPISGHRSVSWYQQTPGQGLQFLFEYFSETQRNKGNFPGRFSGRQFSNSRSEMNVSTLELGDSALYLCASTATAPNTEAFFGQGTRLTVV.

Comment on this clonotype: A much larger clone is a single base away; this may be a read error. The gene calls are TRBV5-1 and TRBJ2-3; the match to TRBD1 covers 8 bases. Losses at the gene ends were 9 bases for V and 4 bases for J; bases not matched to a gene: 13. The germline CDR1 and CDR2 sequences are SGHRS and YFSETQ. The CDR3 totals 15 residues. The DNA for the CDR3 is TGCGCCAACGAAGCAGGACAGGGATTTGCAGATACGCAGTATTTT. It yields the protein CANEAGQGFADTQYF.

The rearrangement links TRBV9 to TRBJ2-1; either TRBD1 or TRBD2 may supply D (5 bases each). There are 16 residues in the CDR3. Germline loops: CDR1 SGDLS, CDR2 YYNGEE. V shed 3 bases and J shed 0 bases, with 13 bases lying between them. In nucleotides, the CDR3 is TGTGCCAGCAGCGCAAACTGGGGGATCTCCTACAATGAGCAGTTCTTC. Residues: CASSANWGISYNEQFF.

This rearrangement joins TRBV5-5 to TRBJ2-5; 9 nucleotides line up with TRBD1. Germline V lookup: CDR1 SGHKS, CDR2 YYEKEE (reference sequence). The CDR3 has 14 amino acids. The trim removed 2 bases at V and 4 bases at J, leaving 3 bases unmatched. The CDR3 nucleotides are TGTGCCAGCAGCTTCGGGGACAGGGCAGAGACCCAGTACTTC. Protein product: CASSFGDRAETQYF.